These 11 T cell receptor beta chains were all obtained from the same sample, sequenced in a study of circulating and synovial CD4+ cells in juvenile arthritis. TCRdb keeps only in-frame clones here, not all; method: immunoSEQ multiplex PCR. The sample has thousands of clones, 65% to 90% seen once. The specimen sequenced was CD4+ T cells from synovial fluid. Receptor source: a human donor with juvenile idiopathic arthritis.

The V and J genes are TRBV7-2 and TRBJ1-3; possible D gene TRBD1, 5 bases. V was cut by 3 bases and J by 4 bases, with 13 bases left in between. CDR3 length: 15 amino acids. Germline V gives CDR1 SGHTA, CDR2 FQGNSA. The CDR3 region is CASSLYSGYGNTIYF. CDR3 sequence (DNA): TGTGCCAGCAGCTTGTATTCAGGGTACGGAAACACCATATATTTT.

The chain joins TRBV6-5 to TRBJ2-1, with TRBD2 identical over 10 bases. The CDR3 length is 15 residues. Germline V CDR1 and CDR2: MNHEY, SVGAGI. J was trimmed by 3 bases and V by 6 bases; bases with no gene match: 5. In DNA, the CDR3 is TGTGCCAGCAGGCAGCGGGGGGGGGTCTACAATGAGCAGTTCTTC. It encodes CASRQRGGVYNEQFF.

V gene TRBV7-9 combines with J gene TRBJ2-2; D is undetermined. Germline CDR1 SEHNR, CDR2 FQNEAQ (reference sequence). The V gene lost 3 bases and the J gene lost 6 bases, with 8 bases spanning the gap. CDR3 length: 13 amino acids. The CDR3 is CASSLVTSGELFF. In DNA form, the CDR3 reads TGTGCCAGCAGCTTGGTGACTTCCGGGGAGCTGTTTTTT. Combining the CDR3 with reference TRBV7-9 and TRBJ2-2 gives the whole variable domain DTGVSQNPRHKITKRGQNVTFRCDPISEHNRLYWYRQTLGQGPEFLTYFQNEAQLEKSRLLSDRFSAERPKGSFSTLEIQRTEQGDSAMYLCASSLVTSGELFFGEGSRLTVL.

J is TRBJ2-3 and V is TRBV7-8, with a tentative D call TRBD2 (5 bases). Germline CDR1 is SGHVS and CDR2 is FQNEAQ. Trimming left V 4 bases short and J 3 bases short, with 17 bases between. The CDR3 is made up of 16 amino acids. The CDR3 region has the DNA TGTGCCAGCAGCTCTCGTCTAACCGGGATTACAGATACGCAGTATTTT. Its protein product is CASSSRLTGITDTQYF.

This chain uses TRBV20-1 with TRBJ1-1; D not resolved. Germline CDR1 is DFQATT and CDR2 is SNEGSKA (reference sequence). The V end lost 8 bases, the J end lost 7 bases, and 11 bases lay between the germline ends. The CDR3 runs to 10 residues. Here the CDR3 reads CSPGLLEAFF. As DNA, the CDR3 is TGCAGTCCGGGGTTACTTGAAGCTTTCTTT.

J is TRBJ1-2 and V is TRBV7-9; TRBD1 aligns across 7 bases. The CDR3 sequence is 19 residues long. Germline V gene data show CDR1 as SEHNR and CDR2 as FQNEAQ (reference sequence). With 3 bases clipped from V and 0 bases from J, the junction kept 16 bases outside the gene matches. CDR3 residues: CASSFGLRDRKKTNYGYTF. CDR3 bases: TGTGCCAGCAGCTTTGGATTGCGGGACAGAAAAAAAACTAACTATGGCTACACCTTC.

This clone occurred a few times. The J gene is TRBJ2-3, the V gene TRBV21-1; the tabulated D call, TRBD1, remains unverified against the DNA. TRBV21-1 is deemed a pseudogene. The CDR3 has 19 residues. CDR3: CASSKKGLKPGELTDTQYF. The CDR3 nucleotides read TGTGCCAGCAGCAAAAAGGGGCTGAAGCCAGGGGAGTTAACAGATACGCAGTATTTT.

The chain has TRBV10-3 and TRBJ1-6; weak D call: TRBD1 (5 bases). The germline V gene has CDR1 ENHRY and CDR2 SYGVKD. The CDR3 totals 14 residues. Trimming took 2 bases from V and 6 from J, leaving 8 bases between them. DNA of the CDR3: TGTGCCATCAGTGAGGCAGGGTCTAATTCACCCCTCCACTTT. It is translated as CAISEAGSNSPLHF.

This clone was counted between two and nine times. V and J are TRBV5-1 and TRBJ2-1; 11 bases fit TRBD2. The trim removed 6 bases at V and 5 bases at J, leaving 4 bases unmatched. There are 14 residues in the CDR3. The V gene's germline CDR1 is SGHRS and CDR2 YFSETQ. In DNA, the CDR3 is TGCGCCAGCACGCCTAGCGGGGGGCACAATGAGCAGTTCTTC. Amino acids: CASTPSGGHNEQFF.

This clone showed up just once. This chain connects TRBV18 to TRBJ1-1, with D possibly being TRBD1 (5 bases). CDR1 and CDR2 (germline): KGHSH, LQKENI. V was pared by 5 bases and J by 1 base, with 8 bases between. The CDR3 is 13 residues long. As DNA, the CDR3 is TGTGCCAGCTCAACTACAGGGAACACTGAAGCTTTCTTT. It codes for CASSTTGNTEAFF.

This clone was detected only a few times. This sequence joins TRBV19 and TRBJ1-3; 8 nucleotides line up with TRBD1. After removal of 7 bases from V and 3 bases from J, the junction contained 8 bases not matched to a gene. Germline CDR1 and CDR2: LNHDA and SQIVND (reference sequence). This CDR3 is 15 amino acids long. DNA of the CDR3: TGTGCCAGTACCCAAACCGACAGGGGTGGAAACACCATATATTTT. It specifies CASTQTDRGGNTIYF.